Detailed here is one T cell receptor beta chain. Its antigen remains unidentified. No clone much larger than this one lies a single base away; base qualities are absent. The record originates from a study of CD4 and CD8 cells across lung adenocarcinoma regions (dated by TCRdb to the late 2010s). Regarding the research as a whole: Intratumor heterogeneity of the T cell receptor repertoire was examined by comparing tumor centers with tumor margins.

Donors were patients with localized lung adenocarcinoma, a subtype of non-small cell lung cancer. The margins of localized lung adenocarcinomas were where the samples came from. CD4+ T cells from tumor tissue were profiled separately from CD8+ T cells for TCR repertoire analysis. Library prep was done by PCR. Instrument on record: HiSeq X Ten. The raw public reads went through TCRdb reprocessing: fastp at Q25, MiXCR clone calling, in-frame beta chains kept. Rows are combined by CDR3 protein, so each entry shows the most common genes and DNA. A total of 1,900 or so distinct CDR3 sequences appear in this sample, about three fifths of them only once. The leading ten clones occupy over 35% of the sample. The sequencing input was CD4+ T cells from the margin of a lung tumor. In light of the paper, this sample's cell subset or site label describes: tumor margin region. The clonotype originates from a female donor with lung adenocarcinoma. The CD4 and CD8 labels of this study may be unreliable.

Here the CDR3 is given as CASSQRQGFYEQYF. In nucleotides, the sequence is TGTGCCAGCAGTCAACGACAGGGATTCTACGAGCAGTACTTC. The chain is made from TRBV6-2 or TRBV6-3 and TRBJ2-1; a stretch of 7 junction bases matches TRBD1. Judging by the DNA end, TRBJ2-7 fits better; the J call may be wrong. The germline V gene yields MNHEY for CDR1 and SVGEGT for CDR2. Reading from cysteine to phenylalanine, the CDR3 counts 14 amino acids. The CDR3 DNA has 42 bases and is translated from base 1.